This record looks at one T cell receptor beta chain sequence and its context. Its recognized antigen is unknown. Base qualities were left out, and no much larger clone turns up one base away. The data stem from a study of blood T cell repertoires in COVID-19 (TCRdb year 2020). Background for the entire study: Samples from collaborators originated in the United States, Italy and Spain and spanned both the acute and convalescent phases of COVID-19. The prospective study material was composed of cDNA or gDNA derived from T cells, B-cell-depleted T cells, or PBMCs. The dataset comprised deeply sampled blood TCRbeta repertoires from subjects exposed to, actively infected with, or recovered from COVID-19. The repertoires were made available in a free public database intended to serve as a resource for research on the immune response to SARS-CoV-2. Samples came from the ongoing ImmuneRACE study (first 160 participants) plus 1,254 subjects from 6 global collaborators. Nearly every sample came with metadata listing a de-identified subject ID, COVID-19 status, age in years and sex. HLA class I and class II types, where available, came from metadata supplied by the sample provider rather than from assay-based typing. Broader findings and caveats from the paper: The amount of clinical and demographic metadata varied by source and participant and was provided uncurated.

Collaborating institutions collected whole blood in K2EDTA tubes following their own protocols. For TCRbeta analysis, collaborators shipped samples as frozen whole blood, isolated PBMCs, or DNA extracted from either of those sample types. The immunoSEQ Assay, a bias-controlled multiplex PCR, was used to amplify TCRbeta CDR3 regions from genomic DNA. Concerning the study's data processing: Within the assay, amplification of reference gene primers was used to estimate how many nucleated cells each sample contained. To quantify the absolute abundance of each unique TCRbeta CDR3 rearrangement, sequence reads were collapsed and filtered. For each sample, productive Simpson clonality was calculated as the square root of Simpson's diversity index over productive rearrangements. The table was pulled from immuneACCESS by TCRdb, which kept in-frame rearrangements only. Such tables lose some clones; where checked, under half of the loss comes from unresolved V genes, and the rest has no known cause. V and J calls and clone size are as listed in that table; D and trimming were resolved from the DNA. The sample data list some 220,000 clones, and 84% of these were observed just once. Clones ranked in the top ten supply 9.7% of the sample.

There are 13 amino acids in the CDR3, from cysteine to phenylalanine inclusive. Only CDR3 DNA remains: 39 bases, in frame from the first base. The germline V gene supplies CDR1 MDHEN and CDR2 SYDVKM. Deletion took 6 bases off V and 3 bases off J, with a span of 12 bases between the germline ends. This clonotype originated in a man aged 45-60 years with active or convalescent COVID-19. The chain is encoded by TRBV28 joined to TRBJ2-7, with the D segment identity uncertain. The sequencing sample was made of peripheral blood. The CDR3 corresponds to CASSPSASYEQYF. At the DNA level, the sequence is TGTGCCAGCAGCCCGTCGGCTAGCTACGAGCAGTACTTC.